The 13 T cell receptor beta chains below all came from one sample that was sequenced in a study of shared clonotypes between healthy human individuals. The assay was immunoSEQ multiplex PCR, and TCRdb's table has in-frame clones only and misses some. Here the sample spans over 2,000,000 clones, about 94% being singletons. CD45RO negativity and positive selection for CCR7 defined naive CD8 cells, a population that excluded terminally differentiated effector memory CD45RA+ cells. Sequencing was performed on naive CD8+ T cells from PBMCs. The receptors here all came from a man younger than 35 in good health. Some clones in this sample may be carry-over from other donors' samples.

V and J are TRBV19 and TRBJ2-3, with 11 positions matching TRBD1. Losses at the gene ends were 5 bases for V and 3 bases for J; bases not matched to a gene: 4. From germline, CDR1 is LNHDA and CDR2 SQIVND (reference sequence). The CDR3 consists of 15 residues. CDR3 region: CASSGGQGATDTQYF. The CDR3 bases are TGTGCCAGTAGTGGTGGACAGGGGGCAACAGATACGCAGTATTTT.

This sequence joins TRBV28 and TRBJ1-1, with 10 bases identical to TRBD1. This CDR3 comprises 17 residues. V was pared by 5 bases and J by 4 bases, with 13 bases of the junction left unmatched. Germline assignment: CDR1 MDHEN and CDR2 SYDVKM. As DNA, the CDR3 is TGTGCCAGCAGTCCTACGAAATGGACAGGGGGTGGCACTGAAGCTTTCTTT. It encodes CASSPTKWTGGGTEAFF. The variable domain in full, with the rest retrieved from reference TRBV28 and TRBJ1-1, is DVKVTQSSRYLVKRTGEKVFLECVQDMDHENMFWYRQDPGLGLRLIYFSYDVKMKEKGDIPEGYSVSREKKERFSLILESASTNQTSMYLCASSPTKWTGGGTEAFFGQGTRLTVV.

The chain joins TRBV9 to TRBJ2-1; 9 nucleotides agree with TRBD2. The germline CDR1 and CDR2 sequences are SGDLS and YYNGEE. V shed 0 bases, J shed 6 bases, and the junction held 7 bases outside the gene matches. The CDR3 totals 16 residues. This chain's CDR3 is CASSVGRLAGTNEQFF. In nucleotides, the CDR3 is TGTGCCAGCAGCGTAGGTCGTCTAGCGGGAACCAATGAGCAGTTCTTC.

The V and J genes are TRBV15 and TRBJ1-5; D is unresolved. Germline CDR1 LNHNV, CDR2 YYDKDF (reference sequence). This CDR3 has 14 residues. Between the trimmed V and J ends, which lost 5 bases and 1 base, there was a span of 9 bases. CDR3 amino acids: CATSGAGSNQPQHF. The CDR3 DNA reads TGTGCCACCAGCGGAGCCGGAAGCAATCAGCCCCAGCATTTT.

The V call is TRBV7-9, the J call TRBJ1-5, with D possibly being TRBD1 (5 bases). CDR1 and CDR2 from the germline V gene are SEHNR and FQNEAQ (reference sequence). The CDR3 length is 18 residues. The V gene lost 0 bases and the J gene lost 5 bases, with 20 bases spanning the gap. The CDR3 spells CASSLALGQWGPDQPQHF. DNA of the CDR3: TGTGCCAGCAGCTTAGCATTGGGGCAGTGGGGCCCCGATCAGCCCCAGCATTTT.

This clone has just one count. CDR3 residues: CASSFRQGAEKLFF. CDR3 coding DNA: TGTGCCAGCAGTTTTCGACAGGGGGCGGAAAAACTGTTTTTT. The chain uses TRBV27 and TRBJ1-4, with TRBD1 matching 10 bases. Germline V CDR1 and CDR2: MNHEY, SMNVEV (reference sequence). The CDR3 has 14 residues. J gave up 8 bases and V 3 bases, and 3 bases lay outside the gene matches. The whole variable domain, remainder taken from reference TRBV27 and TRBJ1-4, is EAQVTQNPRYLITVTGKKLTVTCSQNMNHEYMSWYRQDPGLGLRQIYYSMNVEVTDKGDVPEGYKVSRKEKRNFPLILESPSPNQTSLYFCASSFRQGAEKLFFGSGTQLSVL.

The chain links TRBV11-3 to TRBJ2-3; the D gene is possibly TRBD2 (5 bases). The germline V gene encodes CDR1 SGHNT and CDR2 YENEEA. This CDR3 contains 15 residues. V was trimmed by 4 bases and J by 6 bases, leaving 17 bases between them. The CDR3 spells CASSSRSGLPDTQYF. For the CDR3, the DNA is TGTGCCAGCAGCTCAAGATCCGGACTCCCGGATACGCAGTATTTT.

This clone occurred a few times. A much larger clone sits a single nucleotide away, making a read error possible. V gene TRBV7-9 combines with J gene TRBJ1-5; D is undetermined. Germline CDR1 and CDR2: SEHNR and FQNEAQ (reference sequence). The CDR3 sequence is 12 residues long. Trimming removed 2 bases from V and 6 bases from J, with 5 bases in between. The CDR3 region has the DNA TGTGCCAGCAGCTTAATGGGTCAGCCCCAGCATTTT. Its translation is CASSLMGQPQHF.

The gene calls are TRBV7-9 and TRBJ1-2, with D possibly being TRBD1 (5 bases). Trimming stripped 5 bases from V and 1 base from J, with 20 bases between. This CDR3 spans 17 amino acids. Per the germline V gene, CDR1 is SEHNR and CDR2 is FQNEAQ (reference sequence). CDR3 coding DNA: TGTGCCAGCAGCCGCATGACGAGGGGCGGTTTTAACTATGGCTACACCTTC. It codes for CASSRMTRGGFNYGYTF. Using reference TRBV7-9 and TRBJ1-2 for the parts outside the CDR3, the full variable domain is DTGVSQNPRHKITKRGQNVTFRCDPISEHNRLYWYRQTLGQGPEFLTYFQNEAQLEKSRLLSDRFSAERPKGSFSTLEIQRTEQGDSAMYLCASSRMTRGGFNYGYTFGSGTRLTVV.

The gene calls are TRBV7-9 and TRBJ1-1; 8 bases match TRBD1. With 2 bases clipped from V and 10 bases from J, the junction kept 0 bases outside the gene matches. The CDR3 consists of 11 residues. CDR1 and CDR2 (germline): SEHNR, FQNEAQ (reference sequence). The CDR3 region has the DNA TGTGCCAGCAGCTTACAGGGGGCAGCTTTCTTT. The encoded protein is CASSLQGAAFF.

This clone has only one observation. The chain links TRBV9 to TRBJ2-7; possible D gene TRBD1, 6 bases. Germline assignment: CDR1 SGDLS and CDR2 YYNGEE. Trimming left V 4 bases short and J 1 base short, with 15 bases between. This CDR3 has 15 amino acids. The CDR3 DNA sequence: TGTGCCAGCAGCCAGGGGACCGGCCCTTCCTACGAGCAGTACTTC. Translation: CASSQGTGPSYEQYF.

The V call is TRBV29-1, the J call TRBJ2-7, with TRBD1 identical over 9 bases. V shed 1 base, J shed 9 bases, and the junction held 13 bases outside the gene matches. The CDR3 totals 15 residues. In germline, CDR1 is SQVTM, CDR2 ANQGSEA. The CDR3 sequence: CSVEANRGRGRRQYF. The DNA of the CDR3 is TGCAGCGTTGAAGCAAACAGGGGGCGAGGCCGACGGCAGTACTTC.

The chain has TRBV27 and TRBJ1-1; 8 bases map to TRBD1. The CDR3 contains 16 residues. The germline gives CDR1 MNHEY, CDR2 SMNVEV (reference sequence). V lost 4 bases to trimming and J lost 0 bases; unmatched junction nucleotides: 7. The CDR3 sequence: CASSSTGGVMNTEAFF. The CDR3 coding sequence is TGTGCCAGCAGTTCAACAGGGGGGGTTATGAACACTGAAGCTTTCTTT.